These 21 T cell receptor beta chains came from one sample sequenced in a study of Ad26.COV2.S vaccination and SARS-CoV-2 variants. Indicated treatment: roughly 19 received Ad26.COV2.S at low or high dose, single or two shots; about five received placebo; per-sample allocation not given. Samples were taken on day 63 after the first vaccine or placebo injection. Clones were sequenced by immunoSEQ multiplex PCR, and TCRdb holds only the in-frame ones, with some missing. The sample lists roughly 700,000 clones, around 89% occurring once. Sequenced material: peripheral blood, taken in a trial of Ad26.COV2.S vaccine versus placebo. These receptors came from a person aged 18-65 years who received the Ad26.COV2.S COVID-19 vaccine or a placebo.

This chain joins TRBV19 and TRBJ2-7, with TRBD1 as a possible D gene (5 bases). CDR1 and CDR2 (germline): LNHDA, SQIVND (reference sequence). This CDR3 contains 14 residues. The V gene lost 7 bases and the J gene lost 2 bases, with 15 bases spanning the gap. As DNA, the CDR3 is TGTGCCAGTAAGGTGGCGGACACGGCCTACGAGCAGTACTTC. Its protein product is CASKVADTAYEQYF.

The V and J genes are TRBV19 and TRBJ2-7; D is ambiguous. CDR1 and CDR2 from the germline V gene are LNHDA and SQIVND (reference sequence). The CDR3 has 14 residues. V lost 3 bases to trimming and J lost 1 base, with 10 bases between them. Here the CDR3 reads CASSMSRRSYEQYF. In nucleotides, the CDR3 is TGTGCCAGTAGTATGTCCAGAAGATCCTACGAGCAGTACTTC.

The rearrangement links TRBV15 to TRBJ1-2; no clear D. Germline CDR1 LNHNV, CDR2 YYDKDF (reference sequence). This CDR3 comprises 12 residues. V was pared by 0 bases and J by 7 bases, with 6 bases between. Written as DNA, the CDR3 is TGTGCCACCAGCAGAGATCATTCTGGCTACACCTTC. Translating gives CATSRDHSGYTF.

The gene calls are TRBV7-2 and TRBJ2-1, with D unresolved. Germline V CDR1 and CDR2: SGHTA, FQGNSA. V lost 7 bases and J 6 bases, leaving 7 bases between the germline ends. The CDR3 loop spans 11 amino acids. CDR3 sequence (DNA): TGTGCCAGCAAGGTGTCCAATGAGCAGTTCTTC. This translates into CASKVSNEQFF.

The rearrangement joins TRBV5-1 to TRBJ1-1, with TRBD1 matching 10 bases. The CDR3 runs 15 residues. J lost 10 bases, V lost 3 bases, and 12 bases had no gene match. The germline CDR1 and CDR2 sequences are SGHRS and YFSETQ. CDR3 residues: CASSSGWTGGWAAFF. CDR3 in DNA: TGCGCCAGCAGCTCCGGCTGGACAGGGGGATGGGCAGCTTTCTTT. Full variable domain (rest looked up from reference TRBV5-1 and TRBJ1-1): KAGVTQTPRYLIKTRGQQVTLSCSPISGHRSVSWYQQTPGQGLQFLFEYFSETQRNKGNFPGRFSGRQFSNSRSEMNVSTLELGDSALYLCASSSGWTGGWAAFFGQGTRLTVV.

V is TRBV6-5 and J is TRBJ2-3, with D possibly called TRBD1 or TRBD2 (5 bases each). Germline CDR1 is MNHEY and CDR2 is SVGAGI. This CDR3 is 14 amino acids long. With 5 bases removed from V and 3 bases from J, the gap between germline ends came to 12 bases. The CDR3 DNA reads as TGTGCCAGCAGTACCCGGGGCGGGACAGATACGCAGTATTTT. It specifies CASSTRGGTDTQYF.

This clone was observed a few times. For the CDR3, the DNA is TGTGCCAGCAGTTACTCGGCATTAAACTATGGCTACACCTTC. Protein product: CASSYSALNYGYTF. The genes are TRBV6-5 and TRBJ1-2; D gene unclear. The germline V gene has CDR1 MNHEY and CDR2 SVGAGI. This CDR3 contains 14 residues. V shed 0 bases and J shed 2 bases, with 7 bases lying between them.

V usage is TRBV7-8 and J usage is TRBJ2-3; TRBD1 might be the D (6 bases). Germline V CDR1 and CDR2: SGHVS, FQNEAQ. The CDR3 covers 17 residues. Trimming took off 2 bases at V and 0 bases at J, with 15 bases between the two ends. The CDR3 loop reads CASSLPIRGPSTDTQYF. DNA for the CDR3: TGTGCCAGCAGCTTACCCATCAGGGGACCGAGCACAGATACGCAGTATTTT. Full variable domain (missing parts from reference TRBV7-8 and TRBJ2-3): GAGVSQSPRYKVAKRGQDVALRCDPISGHVSLFWYQQALGQGPEFLTYFQNEAQLDKSGLPSDRFFAERPEGSVSTLKIQRTQQEDSAVYLCASSLPIRGPSTDTQYFGPGTRLTVL.

The chain employs TRBV7-2 and TRBJ2-5; 10 bases map to TRBD1. The CDR3 extends over 15 amino acids. V shed 4 bases, J shed 6 bases, and the junction held 8 bases outside the gene matches. CDR1 is SGHTA and CDR2 is FQGNSA in the germline V gene. The CDR3 sequence: CASSSSGGQGKTQYF. CDR3 DNA: TGTGCCAGCAGCTCTAGTGGGGGACAGGGGAAGACCCAGTACTTC.

This chain links TRBV18 with TRBJ1-3; D is possibly TRBD1 (5 bases). CDR1 and CDR2 from the germline V gene are KGHSH and LQKENI. This CDR3 has 16 amino acids. V was clipped by 6 bases and J by 1 base, with 16 bases between them. CDR3 in amino acids: CASSALEGASGNTIYF. The CDR3, as DNA: TGTGCCAGCTCGGCCCTGGAAGGGGCGTCTGGAAACACCATATATTTT.

V is TRBV6-6 and J is TRBJ2-7; TRBD2 might be the D (6 bases). V shed 2 bases and J shed 0 bases, with 11 bases lying between them. Germline CDR1 is MNHNY and CDR2 is SVGAGI (reference sequence). The CDR3 has 15 amino acids. The CDR3 DNA follows: TGTGCCAGCAGTTACACGGCGACTAGCTCCTACGAGCAGTACTTC. Translating gives CASSYTATSSYEQYF.

The chain employs TRBV3-1 (or the pseudogene TRBV3-2) and TRBJ2-3, with unresolved D. This CDR3 spans 13 amino acids. With 2 bases removed from V and 1 base from J, the gap between germline ends came to 4 bases. Germline CDR1 LGHDT, CDR2 YNNKEL (reference sequence). This CDR3 reads CASSQLGTDTQYF. The DNA for the CDR3 is TGTGCCAGCAGCCAACTGGGCACAGATACGCAGTATTTT.

This clone was seen a single time. The CDR3 protein is CASRLRREDSYEQYF. The DNA for the CDR3 is TGTGCCAGCAGGTTGAGGCGGGAGGACTCCTACGAGCAGTACTTC. This chain joins TRBV5-5 and TRBJ2-7; TRBD2 aligns across 8 bases. V shed 5 bases and J 0 bases; nucleotides not matched to a gene: 7. Germline CDR1 reads SGHKS; CDR2 reads YYEKEE (reference sequence). The CDR3 is made up of 15 amino acids.

This clone occurred once. The chain couples TRBV5-1 to TRBJ2-1, with 10 bases fitting TRBD2. CDR3 length: 17 residues. V was pared by 0 bases and J by 10 bases, with 13 bases of the junction left unmatched. The V gene's germline CDR1 is SGHRS and CDR2 YFSETQ. Here the CDR3 DNA reads TGCGCCAGCAGCTTGGGGCCTAGCGGGAGCGCAATGAAGGAGCAGTTCTTC. Its protein is CASSLGPSGSAMKEQFF. Full variable domain (rest looked up from reference TRBV5-1 and TRBJ2-1): KAGVTQTPRYLIKTRGQQVTLSCSPISGHRSVSWYQQTPGQGLQFLFEYFSETQRNKGNFPGRFSGRQFSNSRSEMNVSTLELGDSALYLCASSLGPSGSAMKEQFFGPGTRLTVL.

This chain connects TRBV27 to TRBJ2-7; the match to TRBD1 covers 7 bases. Trimming took 4 bases from V and 4 from J; bases not matched to a gene: 10. This CDR3 has 15 residues. Germline V gene sequence: CDR1 MNHEY, CDR2 SMNVEV (reference sequence). The DNA for the CDR3 is TGTGCCAGCAGTTCTGGACAGGACCCCACTTACGAGCAGTACTTC. As protein: CASSSGQDPTYEQYF.

This clone was recorded once. At the DNA level, this CDR3 is encoded by other sequences in the same sample as well. CDR3 in amino acids: CASSQGLAGGQETQYF. The DNA of the CDR3 is TGTGCCAGCAGCCAAGGTCTAGCGGGGGGCCAAGAGACCCAGTACTTC. The genes are TRBV3-1 (or the pseudogene TRBV3-2) and TRBJ2-5, with 11 bases matching TRBD2. Germline V lookup: CDR1 LGHDT, CDR2 YNNKEL (reference sequence). This CDR3 comprises 16 residues. Germline trimming cut 1 base from V and 1 base from J; bases unmatched to any gene: 2.

The chain couples TRBV4-3 to TRBJ2-2; D unclear. Trimming pared 0 bases from V and 0 bases from J, leaving 11 bases between. CDR1 is LGHNA, CDR2 YSLEER, per germline. The CDR3 extends over 17 amino acids. CDR3 loop: CASSQEVATANTGELFF. The CDR3 DNA sequence: TGCGCCAGCAGCCAAGAGGTTGCCACCGCGAACACCGGGGAGCTGTTTTTT.

The chain uses TRBV18 and TRBJ1-2; weak D call: TRBD1 (5 bases). Germline CDR1 KGHSH, CDR2 LQKENI. Trimming pared 6 bases from V and 3 bases from J, leaving 14 bases between. The CDR3 sequence is 14 residues long. The CDR3, as DNA: TGTGCCAGCTCTTCGGGGGGGGACGACTATGGCTACACCTTC. It translates to CASSSGGDDYGYTF.

Turning to this clone: Other DNA sequences in this sample translate to the same CDR3. The chain couples TRBV2 to TRBJ2-5; 14 nucleotides align to TRBD2. With 6 bases clipped from V and 4 bases from J, the junction kept 1 base outside the gene matches. Per the germline V gene, CDR1 is SNHLY and CDR2 is FYNNEI. The CDR3 loop spans 14 amino acids. The CDR3 coding sequence is TGTGCCAGCAGCGGACTAGCGGGGGGAGAGACCCAGTACTTC. Translated, it gives CASSGLAGGETQYF.

The V call is TRBV5-4, the J call TRBJ1-4; a weak D match, TRBD1 (6 bases). This CDR3 spans 17 amino acids. Per germline, CDR1 SGHNT and CDR2 YYREEE (reference sequence). Deletions cut 5 bases from V and 3 bases from J, with 20 bases between. In DNA, the CDR3 is TGTGCCAGCAGTGCCTGGACGAGACAGGCGTCTAATGAAAAACTGTTTTTT. This sequence encodes CASSAWTRQASNEKLFF.

The chain is built from TRBV24-1 and TRBJ2-1; D not certain. The CDR3 runs 12 residues. CDR1 KGHDR and CDR2 SFDVKD come from the germline V gene. The ends were cut back, 5 bases at V and 7 bases at J, with 8 bases in the middle. This CDR3 is CATSGATNEQFF. As DNA, the CDR3 is TGTGCCACCAGTGGGGCGACAAATGAGCAGTTCTTC.